This T cell receptor beta chain was retrieved from a study of blood T cell repertoires in COVID-19 (dated by TCRdb to 2020 to 2021). Some background on the complete study: The collaborator samples originated in the United States, Italy and Spain and spanned the acute and convalescent phases of COVID-19. The samples were drawn from two sources: the first 160 participants of the ongoing ImmuneRACE study, and fewer than 1,500 subjects contributed by 6 global collaborators. The material from the prospective study consisted of cDNA or gDNA derived from T cells, B-cell-depleted T cells, or PBMCs. The repertoires were released in a freely available public database intended as a resource for research on the immune response to SARS-CoV-2. Where available, HLA class I and class II types were taken from metadata supplied by the sample provider and were not determined by assay-based typing. The dataset comprised deeply sampled blood TCRbeta repertoires from subjects exposed to, actively infected with, or recovered from COVID-19. Sample metadata almost always included a de-identified subject ID, COVID-19 status, age in years and sex. Study-wide conclusions, independent of this receptor: How much clinical and demographic metadata was included differed by source and by participant, and the metadata was provided uncurated.

In the prospective study, participants were about 18 to 100 years old, resided in fewer than 25 geographic areas of the United States, and were enrolled through a virtual design. In the prospective study, cohorts were assigned on the basis of participant-reported clinical history obtained from a screening survey and a study questionnaire. ImmuneRACE Cohort 3 recovered participants were defined by two consecutive negative NP/OP PCR tests, healthcare professional clearance, or symptom resolution. Mobile phlebotomists in the prospective study collected whole blood, serum and a nasopharyngeal or oropharyngeal swab from every participant. Participants in the prospective study had the option to provide additional blood draws and questionnaires over a roughly two-month period. Prospective study blood samples were shipped either frozen or at room temperature before DNA extraction. Turning to this clone: Which antigen it targets is not known. No qualities accompany the bases; no much larger clone lies one base away.

The CDR3 spans 15 residues, from the cysteine through the phenylalanine. Kept here is only the CDR3 DNA, which spans 45 bases and is read in frame from base 1. CDR1 and CDR2, per the germline V gene (reference sequence), are LNHNV and YYDKDF. V is pared back by 0 bases and J by 10 bases, with 18 bases lying between the germline termini. The immunoSEQ Assay, a bias-controlled multiplex PCR, was used to amplify TCRbeta CDR3 regions from genomic DNA. The paper's data handling went like this. The number of nucleated cells in each sample was estimated by amplification of reference gene primers within the assay. To quantify the absolute abundance of each unique TCRbeta CDR3 rearrangement, sequence reads were collapsed and filtered. For each sample, productive Simpson clonality was calculated as the square root of Simpson's diversity index across productive rearrangements. TCRdb stores this immuneACCESS table with in-frame sequences only. Part of the clones is absent; in the studies checked, under half of the shortfall reflects unresolved V genes, and no reason is known for the rest. That table gives V, J and clone size, and the DNA gave D and trimming. This sample lists 150,000 to 200,000 clones; around four fifths were detected once. Roughly 8% of the sample rests with the top ten.

Recombination joined TRBV15 with TRBJ1-1, and the D gene may be TRBD1, 6 bases matching. This TCR was recovered from a woman aged 45-59 years who had recovered from COVID-19. The sequencing input was PBMCs or T cells enriched from blood (not recorded which). The CDR3 protein: CATSRDRTGGRGAFF. The DNA reads TGTGCCACCAGCAGAGATAGGACCGGGGGGCGAGGAGCTTTCTTT.